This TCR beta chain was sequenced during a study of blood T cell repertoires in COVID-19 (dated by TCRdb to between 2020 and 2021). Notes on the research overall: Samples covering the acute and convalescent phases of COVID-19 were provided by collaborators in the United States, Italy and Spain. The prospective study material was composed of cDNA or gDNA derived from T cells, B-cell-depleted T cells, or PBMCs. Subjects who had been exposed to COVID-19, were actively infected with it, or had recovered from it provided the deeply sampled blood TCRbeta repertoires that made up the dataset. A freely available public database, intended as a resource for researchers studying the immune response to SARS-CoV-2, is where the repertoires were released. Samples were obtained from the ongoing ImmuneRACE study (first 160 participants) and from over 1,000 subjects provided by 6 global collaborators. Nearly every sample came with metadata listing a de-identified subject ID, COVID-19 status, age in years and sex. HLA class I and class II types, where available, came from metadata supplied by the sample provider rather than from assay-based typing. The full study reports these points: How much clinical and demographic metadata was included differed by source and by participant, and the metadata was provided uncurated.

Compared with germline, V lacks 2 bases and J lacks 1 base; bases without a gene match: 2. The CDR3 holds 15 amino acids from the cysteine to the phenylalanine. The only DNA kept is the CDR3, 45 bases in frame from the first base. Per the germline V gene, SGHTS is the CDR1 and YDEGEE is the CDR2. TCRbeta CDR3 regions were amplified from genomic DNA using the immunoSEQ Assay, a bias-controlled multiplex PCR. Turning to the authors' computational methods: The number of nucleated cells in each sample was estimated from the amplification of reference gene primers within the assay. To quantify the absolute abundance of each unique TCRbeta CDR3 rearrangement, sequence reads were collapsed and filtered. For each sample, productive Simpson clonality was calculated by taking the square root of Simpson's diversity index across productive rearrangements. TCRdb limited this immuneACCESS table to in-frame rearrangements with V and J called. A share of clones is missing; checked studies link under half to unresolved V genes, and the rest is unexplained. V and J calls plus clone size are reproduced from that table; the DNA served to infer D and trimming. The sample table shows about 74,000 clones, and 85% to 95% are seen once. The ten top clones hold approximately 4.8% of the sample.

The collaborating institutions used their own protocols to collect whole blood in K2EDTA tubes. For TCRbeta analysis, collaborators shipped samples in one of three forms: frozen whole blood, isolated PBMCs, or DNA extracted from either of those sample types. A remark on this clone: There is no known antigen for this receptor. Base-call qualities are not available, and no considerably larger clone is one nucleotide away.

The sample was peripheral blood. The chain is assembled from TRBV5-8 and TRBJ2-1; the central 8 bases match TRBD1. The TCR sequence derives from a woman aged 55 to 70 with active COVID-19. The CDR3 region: CASSFGDRSYNEQFF. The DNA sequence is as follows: TGTGCCAGCAGCTTTGGGGACAGGTCCTACAATGAGCAGTTCTTC.